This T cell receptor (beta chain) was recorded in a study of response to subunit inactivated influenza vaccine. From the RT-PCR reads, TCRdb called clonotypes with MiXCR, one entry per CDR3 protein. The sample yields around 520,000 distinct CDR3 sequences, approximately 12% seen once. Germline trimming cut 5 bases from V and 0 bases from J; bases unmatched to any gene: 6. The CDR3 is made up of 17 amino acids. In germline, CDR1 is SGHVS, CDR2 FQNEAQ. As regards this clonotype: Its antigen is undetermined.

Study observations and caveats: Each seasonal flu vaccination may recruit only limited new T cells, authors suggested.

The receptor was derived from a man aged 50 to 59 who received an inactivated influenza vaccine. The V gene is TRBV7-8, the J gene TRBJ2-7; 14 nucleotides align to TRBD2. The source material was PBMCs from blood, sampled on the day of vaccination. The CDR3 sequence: CASSRLGTSGSSYEQYF. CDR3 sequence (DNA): TGTGCCAGCAGCCGACTTGGGACTAGCGGGAGCTCCTACGAGCAGTACTTC.